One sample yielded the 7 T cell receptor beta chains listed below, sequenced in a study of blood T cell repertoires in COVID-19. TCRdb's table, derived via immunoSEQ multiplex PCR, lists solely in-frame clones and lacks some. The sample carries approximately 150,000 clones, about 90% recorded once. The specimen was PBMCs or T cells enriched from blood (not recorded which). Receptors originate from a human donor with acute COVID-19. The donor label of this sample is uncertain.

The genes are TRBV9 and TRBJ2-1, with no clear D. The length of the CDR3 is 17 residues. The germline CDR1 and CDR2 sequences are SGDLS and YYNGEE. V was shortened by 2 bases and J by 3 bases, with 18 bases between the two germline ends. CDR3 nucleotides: TGTGCCAGCAGCGTTGCAGACTTAGCAAACCTCTACAATGAGCAGTTCTTC. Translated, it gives CASSVADLANLYNEQFF.

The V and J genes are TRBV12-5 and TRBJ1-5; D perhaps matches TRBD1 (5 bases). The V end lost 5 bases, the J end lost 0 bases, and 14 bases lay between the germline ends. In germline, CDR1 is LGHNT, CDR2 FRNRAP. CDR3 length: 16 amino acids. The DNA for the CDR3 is TGTGCTAGTGGTCTTTTCGGGGGGAATAGCAATCAGCCCCAGCATTTT. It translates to CASGLFGGNSNQPQHF.

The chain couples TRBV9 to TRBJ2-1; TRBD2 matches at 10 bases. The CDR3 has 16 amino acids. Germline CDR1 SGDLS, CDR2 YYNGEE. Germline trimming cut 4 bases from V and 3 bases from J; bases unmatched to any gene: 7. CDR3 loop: CASSPAASGGYNEQFF. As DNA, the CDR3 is TGTGCCAGCAGCCCGGCAGCTAGCGGGGGCTACAATGAGCAGTTCTTC.

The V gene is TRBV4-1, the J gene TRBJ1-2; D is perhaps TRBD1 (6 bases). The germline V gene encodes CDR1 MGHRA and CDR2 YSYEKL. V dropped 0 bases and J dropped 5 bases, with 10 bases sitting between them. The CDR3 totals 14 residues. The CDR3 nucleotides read TGCGCCAGCAGCCAAGATCCACAGGGTTATGGCTACACCTTC. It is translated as CASSQDPQGYGYTF.

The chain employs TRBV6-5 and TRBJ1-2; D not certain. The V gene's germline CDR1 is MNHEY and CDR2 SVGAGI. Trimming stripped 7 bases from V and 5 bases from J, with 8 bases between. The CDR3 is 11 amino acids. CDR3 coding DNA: TGTGCCAGCACCTTACTGTATGGCTACACCTTC. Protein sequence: CASTLLYGYTF.

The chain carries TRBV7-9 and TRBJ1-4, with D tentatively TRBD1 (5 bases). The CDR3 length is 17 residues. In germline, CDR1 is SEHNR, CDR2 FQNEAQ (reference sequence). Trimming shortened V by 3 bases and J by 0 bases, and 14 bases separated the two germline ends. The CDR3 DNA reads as TGTGCCAGCAGCTTCGGGACTTCTCCGGCAACTAATGAAAAACTGTTTTTT. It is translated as CASSFGTSPATNEKLFF.

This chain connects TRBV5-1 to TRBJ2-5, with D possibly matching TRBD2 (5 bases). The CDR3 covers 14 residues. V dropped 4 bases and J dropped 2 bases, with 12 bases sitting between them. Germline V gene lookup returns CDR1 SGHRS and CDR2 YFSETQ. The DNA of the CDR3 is TGCGCCAGCAGCCGTCAGCGGCTACAAGAGACCCAGTACTTC. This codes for CASSRQRLQETQYF.